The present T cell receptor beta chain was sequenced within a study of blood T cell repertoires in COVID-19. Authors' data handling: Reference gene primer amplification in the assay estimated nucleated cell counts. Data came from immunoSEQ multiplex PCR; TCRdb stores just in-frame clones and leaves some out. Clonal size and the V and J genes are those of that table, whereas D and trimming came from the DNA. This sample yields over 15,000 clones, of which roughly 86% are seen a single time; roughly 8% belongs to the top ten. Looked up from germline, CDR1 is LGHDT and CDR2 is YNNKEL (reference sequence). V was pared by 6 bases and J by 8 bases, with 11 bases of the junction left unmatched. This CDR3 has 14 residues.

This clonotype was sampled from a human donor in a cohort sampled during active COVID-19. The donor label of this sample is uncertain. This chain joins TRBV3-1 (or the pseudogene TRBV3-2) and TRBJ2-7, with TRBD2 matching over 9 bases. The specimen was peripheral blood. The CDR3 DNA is TGTGCCAGCAGAGGGGGTAGCGGGAGAGAAAAGCAGTACTTC. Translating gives CASRGGSGREKQYF.